These 14 T cell receptor beta chains share one sample of origin, sequenced in a study of blood T cell repertoires in COVID-19. The protocol was immunoSEQ multiplex PCR, while the TCRdb copy is restricted to in-frame clones and leaves out a portion. Of fewer than 250,000 clones listed, about 89% are singletons. Sequenced input: peripheral blood. The receptors come from a woman aged 55-70 years who had recovered from COVID-19.

V and J are TRBV7-2 and TRBJ1-1, with TRBD1 matching over 7 bases. The germline V gene has CDR1 SGHTA and CDR2 FQGNSA. This CDR3 has 13 residues. V shed 4 bases and J 8 bases; nucleotides not matched to a gene: 7. The CDR3 spells CASSWRGRGEAFF. The DNA of the CDR3 is TGTGCCAGCAGCTGGAGGGGGCGCGGGGAAGCTTTCTTT.

The genes are TRBV24-1 and TRBJ2-3; TRBD2 aligns across 7 bases. Germline trimming cut 5 bases from V and 5 bases from J; bases unmatched to any gene: 12. The CDR3 covers 16 residues. In germline, CDR1 is KGHDR, CDR2 SFDVKD. The CDR3 here is CATSAGAGITLDTQYF. CDR3 DNA sequence: TGTGCCACCAGTGCAGGAGCGGGAATTACCTTAGATACGCAGTATTTT.

This chain connects TRBV5-1 to TRBJ2-5, with 15 bases lining up with TRBD2. The CDR3 contains 17 residues. Germline V gene lookup returns CDR1 SGHRS and CDR2 YFSETQ. Germline trimming cut 4 bases from V and 4 bases from J; bases unmatched to any gene: 8. The DNA for the CDR3 is TGCGCCAGCAGCCGAAGGACTAGCGGGGGGGCCCCAGAGACCCAGTACTTC. Amino acids: CASSRRTSGGAPETQYF.

This clone was observed a single time. The gene calls are TRBV29-1 and TRBJ1-1; D ambiguous. V lost 6 bases to trimming and J lost 5 bases, with 16 bases between them. The CDR3 has 13 residues. Germline lookup yields CDR1 SQVTM and CDR2 ANQGSEA. CDR3: CSVALRGSTEAFF. CDR3 bases: TGCAGCGTGGCTCTCCGGGGAAGTACTGAAGCTTTCTTT.

The rearrangement joins TRBV23-1 to TRBJ2-7; 8 nucleotides line up with TRBD1. TRBV23-1 is labeled an ORF, and its function is uncertain. This CDR3 spans 12 amino acids. V was clipped by 6 bases and J by 7 bases; unmatched bases: 5. In nucleotides, the CDR3 is TGCGCCAGCAGCGGACAGGGAGATGAGCAGTACTTC. Translated, it gives CASSGQGDEQYF.

This chain connects TRBV9 to TRBJ1-1, with D unresolved. The V gene's germline CDR1 is SGDLS and CDR2 YYNGEE. This CDR3 spans 15 amino acids. V gave up 0 bases and J gave up 1 base, with 10 bases separating them. CDR3 coding DNA: TGTGCCAGCAGCGTAGAAATAGAACGGAACACTGAAGCTTTCTTT. Translated, it gives CASSVEIERNTEAFF.

CDR3 sequence reads: CASSDRYYGYTF. The CDR3 region has the DNA TGTGCCAGTAGCGACAGGTACTATGGCTACACCTTC. The J gene is TRBJ1-2, the V gene TRBV19; D may be TRBD1 (6 bases). This CDR3 comprises 12 residues. Trimming took off 6 bases at V and 3 bases at J, with 8 bases between the two ends. Germline CDR1 and CDR2: LNHDA and SQIVND (reference sequence).

The CDR3 sequence: CASSQGRGNEQFF. As DNA, the CDR3 is TGCGCCAGCAGCCAGGGCCGGGGCAATGAGCAGTTCTTC. The gene calls are TRBV4-3 and TRBJ2-1; weak D call: TRBD2 (5 bases). The ends were cut back, 3 bases at V and 6 bases at J, with 9 bases in the middle. This CDR3 comprises 13 residues. The germline CDR1 and CDR2 sequences are LGHNA and YSLEER.

V and J are TRBV21-1 and TRBJ1-2. TRBV21-1 is marked as a pseudogene. This CDR3 is 15 amino acids long. As DNA, the CDR3 is TGTGCCAGCAGCAAAGGGCCCGGGTTGGATGGGGGCTACACCTTC. Translating it yields CASSKGPGLDGGYTF.

V and J are TRBV7-3 and TRBJ2-3; 8 nucleotides line up with TRBD2. V was clipped by 5 bases and J by 4 bases; unmatched bases: 5. Germline V gene data show CDR1 as SGHTA and CDR2 as FQGTGA. The CDR3 contains 14 residues. The CDR3 region is CASSPIAGSDTQYF. The CDR3 coding sequence is TGTGCCAGCAGCCCCATAGCGGGGTCAGATACGCAGTATTTT.

The genes are TRBV19 and TRBJ2-2; D may be TRBD1 (5 bases). The CDR3 is 14 residues long. Germline values: CDR1 LNHDA, CDR2 SQIVND (reference sequence). V was cut by 6 bases and J by 4 bases, with 12 bases left in between. Written as DNA, the CDR3 is TGTGCCAGTAGAATGGGGCCTAGCACCGGGGAGCTGTTTTTT. Its protein is CASRMGPSTGELFF. Using reference TRBV19 and TRBJ2-2 for the parts outside the CDR3, the full variable domain is DGGITQSPKYLFRKEGQNVTLSCEQNLNHDAMYWYRQDPGQGLRLIYYSQIVNDFQKGDIAEGYSVSREKKESFPLTVTSAQKNPTAFYLCASRMGPSTGELFFGEGSRLTVL.

This clone was detected only once. The rearrangement joins TRBV10-3 to TRBJ1-2, with 7 bases matching TRBD1. Germline V gene data show CDR1 as ENHRY and CDR2 as SYGVKD. J lost 2 bases, V lost 4 bases, and 7 bases had no gene match. The CDR3 is 15 amino acids. CDR3 in amino acids: CAISVLSRGNYGYTF. In DNA, the CDR3 is TGTGCCATCAGTGTTTTAAGCAGGGGGAACTATGGCTACACCTTC.

Details on this clone: Within the sample, other DNA sequences also encode this same CDR3. The chain employs TRBV5-1 and TRBJ2-5; 7 bases align to TRBD1. This CDR3 comprises 13 residues. Trimming at V came to 1 base and at J to 3 bases, leaving 0 bases not matched to a gene. Germline CDR1 and CDR2: SGHRS and YFSETQ. The CDR3 region has the DNA TGCGCCAGCAGCTTGACAGGGGAAGAGACCCAGTACTTC. This gives the protein CASSLTGEETQYF.

The chain uses TRBV7-3 and TRBJ1-2; D unclear. The CDR3 spans 13 residues. The V end lost 0 bases, the J end lost 4 bases, and 6 bases lay between the germline ends. Per the germline V gene, CDR1 is SGHTA and CDR2 is FQGTGA. The chain's CDR3 is CASSLTSSYGYTF. In DNA, the CDR3 is TGTGCCAGCAGCTTAACGTCGTCCTATGGCTACACCTTC.